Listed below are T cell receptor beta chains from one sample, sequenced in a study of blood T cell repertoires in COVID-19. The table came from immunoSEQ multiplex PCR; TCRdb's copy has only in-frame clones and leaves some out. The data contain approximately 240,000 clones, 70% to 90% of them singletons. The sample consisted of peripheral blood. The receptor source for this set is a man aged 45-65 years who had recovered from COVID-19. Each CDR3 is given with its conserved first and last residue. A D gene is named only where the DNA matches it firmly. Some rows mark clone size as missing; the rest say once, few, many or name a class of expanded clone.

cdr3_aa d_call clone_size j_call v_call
CASSQPRDRYTDTQYF NA few TRBJ2-3 TRBV4-1
CASMANSNQPQHF NA NA TRBJ1-5 TRBV6-5
CASSFDRHAYEQYF NA once TRBJ2-7 TRBV5-1
CASKGVAGGFSTDTQYF TRBD2 NA TRBJ2-3 TRBV30
CASSSYKMDRSRYGYTF TRBD1 NA TRBJ1-2 TRBV11-2
CASTLTGMSNQPQHF TRBD1 NA TRBJ1-5 TRBV2
CASSESLTGSYNEQFF TRBD1 NA TRBJ2-1 TRBV10-1
CASSSGQGKGSGNNSPLHF TRBD1 NA TRBJ1-6 TRBV5-1
CASSAGTSGRASIF TRBD2 NA TRBJ2-4 TRBV2
CASSLDTSGISYNEQFF TRBD2 once TRBJ2-1 TRBV5-1
CASSDYSGSSYNEQFF NA NA TRBJ2-1 TRBV10-1
CATSIPRGTQETQYF NA few TRBJ2-5 TRBV24-1
CASSIGGADEQFF TRBD2 NA TRBJ2-1 TRBV19
CASSPKRLAGDRSFNEQYF TRBD2 NA TRBJ2-7 TRBV7-2
CASRTGLYF NA few TRBJ2-7 TRBV2
CASSPRPSSESYEQYF NA NA TRBJ2-7 TRBV27
CASSTGQGSYGYTF TRBD1 NA TRBJ1-2 TRBV5-1
CASSYSAGGAYNEQFF TRBD2 NA TRBJ2-1 TRBV6-5
CASSFLSGRRTYEQYF TRBD2 once TRBJ2-7 TRBV27
CASRRQGWETQYF TRBD1 NA TRBJ2-5 TRBV11-2
CASSTRTGDPRGYTF TRBD1 NA TRBJ1-2 TRBV5-1
CASSLTGNGYTF TRBD1 NA TRBJ1-2 TRBV28
CASSPSGADTEAFF NA NA TRBJ1-1 TRBV18
CASSLDRANEQYF NA NA TRBJ2-7 TRBV11-2
CASSLVPGSMNTEAFF NA NA TRBJ1-1 TRBV7-8
CASSLDVLGLAGGRTDTQYF TRBD2 NA TRBJ2-3 TRBV5-1
CATSDPAATSGSYNEQFF TRBD2 few TRBJ2-1 TRBV24-1
CAKDRVAGEQYF TRBD1 NA TRBJ2-7 TRBV19
CASSLRGRGSEKLFF NA few TRBJ1-4 TRBV7-2
CASSGQGNTEAFF TRBD1 NA TRBJ1-1 TRBV10-2
CASSSGQYNEKLFF TRBD1 few TRBJ1-4 TRBV5-4
CASTHFQGPNQPQHF NA few TRBJ1-5 TRBV6-5
CASSLGTGWGNQPQHF NA NA TRBJ1-5 TRBV7-9
CASSLPQAGGPHEQFF TRBD2 NA TRBJ2-1 TRBV28
CASSDSGEKLFF NA NA TRBJ1-4 TRBV18
CASRRAPISNQPQHF NA medium-sized TRBJ1-5 TRBV19
CASSYGVAGSYNEQFF TRBD2 NA TRBJ2-1 TRBV6-5
CASSVAPGTGKETQYF TRBD1 NA TRBJ2-5 TRBV9
CASTRGGSGNTIYF NA many TRBJ1-3 TRBV19
CASSLWTGGNQPQHF TRBD1 NA TRBJ1-5 TRBV7-2